The next 10 T cell receptor beta chains were all read from a single sample in a study of blood T cell repertoires in COVID-19. Sequenced by immunoSEQ multiplex PCR; TCRdb stores in-frame clones only, minus some. The table includes roughly 400,000 clones, 91% detected once. The sample was PBMCs or T cells enriched from blood (not recorded which). The receptors stem from a woman between 35 and 50 years old who had been exposed to COVID-19.

V is TRBV7-2 and J is TRBJ2-3; 12 nucleotides line up with TRBD2. The CDR3 spans 19 residues. Germline V lookup: CDR1 SGHTA, CDR2 FQGNSA. The junction had 9 bases not matched to a gene; V was cut back by 2 bases and J by 0 bases. This CDR3 reads CASSLLGAGLAGSTDTQYF. The CDR3 DNA sequence: TGTGCCAGCAGCTTATTGGGTGCTGGACTAGCGGGGAGCACAGATACGCAGTATTTT.

The V call is TRBV7-6, the J call TRBJ1-3, with unresolved D. Per the germline V gene, CDR1 is SGHVS and CDR2 is FNYEAQ. The CDR3 is 17 amino acids. Trimming took off 3 bases at V and 0 bases at J, with 15 bases between the two ends. CDR3 sequence reads: CASSFSESGNSGNTIYF. CDR3 DNA sequence: TGTGCCAGCAGCTTTTCCGAATCGGGGAACTCTGGAAACACCATATATTTT.

The chain links TRBV4-3 to TRBJ1-2; a weak D match, TRBD1 (5 bases). CDR1 and CDR2 (germline): LGHNA, YSLEER. The V end was cut by 1 base, the J end by 4 bases, with 10 bases between. This CDR3 contains 14 residues. The CDR3 nucleotides are TGCGCCAGCAGCCAAGGCGGGGGAGTCTATGGCTACACCTTC. Protein product: CASSQGGGVYGYTF.

V usage is TRBV30 and J usage is TRBJ1-2, with D unclear. The germline V gene has CDR1 GTSNPN and CDR2 SVGIG (reference sequence). This CDR3 is built from 13 residues. Trimming cost V 3 bases and J 1 base, with 9 bases left between them. The CDR3 DNA is TGTGCCTGGAGGGGAGATTTTAACTATGGCTACACCTTC. Amino acids: CAWRGDFNYGYTF.

This clone was recorded a few times. The gene calls are TRBV6-5 and TRBJ1-2, with 9 bases fitting TRBD1. The V segment lost 6 bases and the J segment 1 base; nucleotides outside the gene matches: 3. CDR3 length: 14 amino acids. Germline assignment: CDR1 MNHEY and CDR2 SVGAGI. CDR3 sequence (DNA): TGTGCCAGCAGGGGGACAGGGCTTAACTATGGCTACACCTTC. This codes for CASRGTGLNYGYTF.

The rearrangement joins TRBV19 to TRBJ2-6, with D possibly being TRBD2 (6 bases). This CDR3 contains 14 residues. Trimming left V 8 bases short and J 4 bases short, with 12 bases between. Germline lookup yields CDR1 LNHDA and CDR2 SQIVND (reference sequence). CDR3 bases: TGTGCCAGTGGGCGGGGAACCGGGGCCAACGTCCTGACTTTC. Translated: CASGRGTGANVLTF. Full variable domain (remainder filled in from reference TRBV19 and TRBJ2-6): DGGITQSPKYLFRKEGQNVTLSCEQNLNHDAMYWYRQDPGQGLRLIYYSQIVNDFQKGDIAEGYSVSREKKESFPLTVTSAQKNPTAFYLCASGRGTGANVLTFGAGSRLTVL.

The chain carries TRBV2 and TRBJ1-2, with 9 bases fitting TRBD1. CDR1 is SNHLY and CDR2 is FYNNEI in the germline V gene. Trimming at V came to 7 bases and at J to 5 bases, leaving 8 bases not matched to a gene. CDR3 length: 14 residues. This chain's CDR3 is CASKGGQGLYGYTF. The DNA for the CDR3 is TGTGCCAGCAAGGGGGGACAGGGCCTATATGGCTACACCTTC.

The chain links TRBV6-5 to TRBJ1-2; the D gene is possibly TRBD1 (5 bases). Germline CDR1 is MNHEY and CDR2 is SVGAGI. Deletions cut 6 bases from V and 8 bases from J, with 19 bases between. The CDR3 is 14 residues long. CDR3 nucleotide sequence: TGTGCCAGCAGGCCCACATACGGGGGTAAAGGCTACACCTTC. Protein sequence: CASRPTYGGKGYTF.

This sequence joins TRBV19 and TRBJ2-5; a possible D gene is TRBD1 (6 bases). The germline V and J ends were trimmed by 3 bases and 5 bases, with 13 bases remaining between them. The CDR3 loop spans 14 amino acids. The V gene's germline CDR1 is LNHDA and CDR2 SQIVND (reference sequence). The CDR3 spells CASSMPGVGETQYF. The CDR3, as DNA: TGTGCCAGTAGTATGCCAGGGGTTGGGGAGACCCAGTACTTC.

This sequence joins TRBV1 and TRBJ2-5; the table's D call, TRBD2, was not checked against the DNA. TRBV1 is deemed a pseudogene. CDR3 length equals 17 residues. The CDR3 nucleotides read TGCACCAGCAGCCATGGAGGGTCTTCCCCCGGGGAGGAGACCCAGTACTTC. Protein: CTSSHGGSSPGEETQYF.